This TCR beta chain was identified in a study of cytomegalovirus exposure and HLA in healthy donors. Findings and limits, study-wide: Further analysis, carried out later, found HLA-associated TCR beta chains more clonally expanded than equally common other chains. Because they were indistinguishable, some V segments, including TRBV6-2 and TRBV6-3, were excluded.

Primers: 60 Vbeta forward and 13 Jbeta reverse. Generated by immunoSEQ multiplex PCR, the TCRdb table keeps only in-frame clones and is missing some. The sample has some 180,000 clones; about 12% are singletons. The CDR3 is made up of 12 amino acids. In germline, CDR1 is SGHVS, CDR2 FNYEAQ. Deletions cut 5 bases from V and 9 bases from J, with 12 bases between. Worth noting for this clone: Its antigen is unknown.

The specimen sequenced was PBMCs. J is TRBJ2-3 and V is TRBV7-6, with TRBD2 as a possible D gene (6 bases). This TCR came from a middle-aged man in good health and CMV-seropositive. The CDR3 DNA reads TGTGCCAGCAGCCCACTAGCAGGGACGCAGTATTTT. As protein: CASSPLAGTQYF.